Given below is one T cell receptor (beta chain) in context. Its antigen is not known. The sample originates from a study of response to subunit inactivated influenza vaccine. Study-level findings and limits: A suggestion made by the authors is that each seasonal influenza vaccination recruits few new T cells.

TCRdb re-called the RT-PCR reads through MiXCR, storing one row per CDR3 protein. The table includes 710,000 or so distinct CDR3 sequences, roughly 14% detected once. Sequencing was performed on PBMCs from blood, taken 12 days after vaccination. The receptor was isolated from a man in his fifties who received an inactivated influenza vaccine.

The DNA for the CDR3 is TGCAGTGCTAGAGATGAAAGAGCGGGGGAAGATACGCAGTATTTT. The encoded protein is CSARDERAGEDTQYF. The chain joins TRBV20-1 to TRBJ2-3; 8 bases fit TRBD2. Looked up from germline, CDR1 is DFQATT and CDR2 is SNEGSKA (reference sequence). The CDR3 extends over 15 amino acids. The J segment lost 5 bases and the V segment lost 0 bases, leaving 7 bases of the junction unmatched.